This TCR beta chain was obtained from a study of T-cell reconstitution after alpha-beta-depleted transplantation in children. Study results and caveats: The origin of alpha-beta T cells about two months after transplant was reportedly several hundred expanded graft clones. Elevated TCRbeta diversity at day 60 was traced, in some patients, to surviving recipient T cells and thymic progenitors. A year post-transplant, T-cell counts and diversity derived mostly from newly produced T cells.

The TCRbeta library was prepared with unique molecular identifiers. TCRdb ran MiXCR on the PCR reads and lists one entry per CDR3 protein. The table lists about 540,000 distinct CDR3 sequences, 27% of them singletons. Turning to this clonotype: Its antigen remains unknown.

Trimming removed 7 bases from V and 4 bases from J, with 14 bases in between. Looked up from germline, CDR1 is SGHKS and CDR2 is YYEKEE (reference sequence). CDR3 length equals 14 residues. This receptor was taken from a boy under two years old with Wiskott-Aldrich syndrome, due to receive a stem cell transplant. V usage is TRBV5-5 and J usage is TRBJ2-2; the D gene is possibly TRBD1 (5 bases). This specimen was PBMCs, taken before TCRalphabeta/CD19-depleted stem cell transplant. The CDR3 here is CASVIDSLTGELFF. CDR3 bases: TGTGCCAGCGTGATTGACAGTCTCACCGGGGAGCTGTTTTTT.